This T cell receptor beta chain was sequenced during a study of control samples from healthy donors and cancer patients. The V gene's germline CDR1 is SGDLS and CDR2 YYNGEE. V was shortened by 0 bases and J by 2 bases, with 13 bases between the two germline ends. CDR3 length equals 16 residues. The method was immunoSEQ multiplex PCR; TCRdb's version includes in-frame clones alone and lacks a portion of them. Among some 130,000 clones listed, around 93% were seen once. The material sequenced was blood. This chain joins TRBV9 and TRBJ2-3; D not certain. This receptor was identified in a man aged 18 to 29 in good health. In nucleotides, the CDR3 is TGTGCCAGCAGCGTAGCGGCGGCTAGATACACAGATACGCAGTATTTT. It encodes CASSVAAARYTDTQYF.